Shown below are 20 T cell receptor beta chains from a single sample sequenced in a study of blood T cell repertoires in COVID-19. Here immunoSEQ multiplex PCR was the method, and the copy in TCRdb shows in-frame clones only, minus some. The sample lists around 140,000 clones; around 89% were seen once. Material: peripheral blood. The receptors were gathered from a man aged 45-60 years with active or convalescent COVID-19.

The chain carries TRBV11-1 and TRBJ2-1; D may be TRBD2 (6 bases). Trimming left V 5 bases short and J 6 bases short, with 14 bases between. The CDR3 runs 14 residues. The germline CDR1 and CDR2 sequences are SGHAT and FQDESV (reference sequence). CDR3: CASSPRGGINEQFF. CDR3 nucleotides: TGTGCCAGCAGCCCCCGGGGCGGGATCAATGAGCAGTTCTTC.

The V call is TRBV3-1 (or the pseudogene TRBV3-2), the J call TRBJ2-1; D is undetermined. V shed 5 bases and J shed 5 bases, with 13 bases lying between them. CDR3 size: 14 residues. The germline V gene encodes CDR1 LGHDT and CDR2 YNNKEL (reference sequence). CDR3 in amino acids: CASSYFSRNNEQFF. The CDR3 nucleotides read TGTGCCAGCAGCTACTTTAGCCGGAACAATGAGCAGTTCTTC.

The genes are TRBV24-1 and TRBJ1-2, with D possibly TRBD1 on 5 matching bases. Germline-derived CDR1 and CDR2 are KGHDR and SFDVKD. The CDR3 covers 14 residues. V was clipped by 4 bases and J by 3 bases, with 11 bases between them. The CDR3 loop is CATSEPGGDYGYTF. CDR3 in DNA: TGTGCCACCAGTGAACCAGGAGGGGACTATGGCTACACCTTC.

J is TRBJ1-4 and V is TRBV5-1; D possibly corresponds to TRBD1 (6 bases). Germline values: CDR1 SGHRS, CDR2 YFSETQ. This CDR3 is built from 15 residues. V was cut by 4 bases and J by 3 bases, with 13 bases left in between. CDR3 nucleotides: TGCGCCAGCAGCACTCGGGGGGCGGCTAATGAAAAACTGTTTTTT. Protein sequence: CASSTRGAANEKLFF.

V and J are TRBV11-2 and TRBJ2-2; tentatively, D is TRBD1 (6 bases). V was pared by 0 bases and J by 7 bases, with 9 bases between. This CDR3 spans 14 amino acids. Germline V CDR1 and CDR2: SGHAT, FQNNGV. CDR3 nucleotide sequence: TGTGCCAGCAGCTTAGAGGGGGCGTACGGGGAGCTGTTTTTT. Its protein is CASSLEGAYGELFF. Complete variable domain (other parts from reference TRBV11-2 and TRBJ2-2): EAGVAQSPRYKIIEKRQSVAFWCNPISGHATLYWYQQILGQGPKLLIQFQNNGVVDDSQLPKDRFSAERLKGVDSTLKIQPAKLEDSAVYLCASSLEGAYGELFFGEGSRLTVL.

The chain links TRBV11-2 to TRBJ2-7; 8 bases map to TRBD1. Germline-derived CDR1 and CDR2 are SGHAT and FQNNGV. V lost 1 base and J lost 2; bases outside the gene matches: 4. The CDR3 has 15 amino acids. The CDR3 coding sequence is TGTGCCAGCAGCTTAGTGGGACAGGACGCCTACGAGCAGTACTTC. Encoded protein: CASSLVGQDAYEQYF.

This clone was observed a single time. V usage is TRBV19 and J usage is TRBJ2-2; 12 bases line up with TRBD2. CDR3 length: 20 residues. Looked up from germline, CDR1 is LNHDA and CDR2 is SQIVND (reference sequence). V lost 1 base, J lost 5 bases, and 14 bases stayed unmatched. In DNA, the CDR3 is TGTGCCAGTAGTATAGCCCGCCCTAGCGGGAGGGTCCTAGGGACCGGGGAGCTGTTTTTT. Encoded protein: CASSIARPSGRVLGTGELFF.

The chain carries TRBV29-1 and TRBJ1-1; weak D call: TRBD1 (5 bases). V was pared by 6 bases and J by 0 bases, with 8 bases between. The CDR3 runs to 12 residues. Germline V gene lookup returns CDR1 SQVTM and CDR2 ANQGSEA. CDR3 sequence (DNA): TGCAGCGTCAGGGATATGAACACTGAAGCTTTCTTT. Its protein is CSVRDMNTEAFF.

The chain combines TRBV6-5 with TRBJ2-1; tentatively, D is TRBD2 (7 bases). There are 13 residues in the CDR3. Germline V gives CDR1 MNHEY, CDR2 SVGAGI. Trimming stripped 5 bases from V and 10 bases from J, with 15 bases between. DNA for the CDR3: TGTGCCAGCAGTCTTGAGGGGGGGGAGGAGCAGTTCTTC. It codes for CASSLEGGEEQFF.

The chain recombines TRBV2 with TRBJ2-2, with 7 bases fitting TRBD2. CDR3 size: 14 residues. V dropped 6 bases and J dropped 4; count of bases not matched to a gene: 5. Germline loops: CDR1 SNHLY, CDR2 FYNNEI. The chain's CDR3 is CASSTLASTGELFF. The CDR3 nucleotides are TGTGCCAGCAGCACACTAGCGTCCACCGGGGAGCTGTTTTTT.

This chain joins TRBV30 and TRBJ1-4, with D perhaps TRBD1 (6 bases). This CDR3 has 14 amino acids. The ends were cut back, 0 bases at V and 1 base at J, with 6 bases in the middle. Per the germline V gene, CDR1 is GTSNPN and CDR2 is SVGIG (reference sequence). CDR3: CAWSVGGTNEKLFF. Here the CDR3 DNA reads TGTGCCTGGAGTGTAGGGGGAACTAATGAAAAACTGTTTTTT. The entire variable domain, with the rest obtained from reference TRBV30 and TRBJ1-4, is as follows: SQTIHQWPATLVQPVGSPLSLECTVEGTSNPNLYWYRQAAGRGLQLLFYSVGIGQISSEVPQNLSASRPQDRQFILSSKKLLLSDSGFYLCAWSVGGTNEKLFFGSGTQLSVL.

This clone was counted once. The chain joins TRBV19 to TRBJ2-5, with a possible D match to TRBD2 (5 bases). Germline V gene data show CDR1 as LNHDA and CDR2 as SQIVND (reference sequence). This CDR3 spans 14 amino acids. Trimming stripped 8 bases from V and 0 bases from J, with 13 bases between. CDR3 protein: CASARQEDQETQYF. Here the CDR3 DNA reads TGTGCCAGTGCCAGGCAGGAGGACCAAGAGACCCAGTACTTC.

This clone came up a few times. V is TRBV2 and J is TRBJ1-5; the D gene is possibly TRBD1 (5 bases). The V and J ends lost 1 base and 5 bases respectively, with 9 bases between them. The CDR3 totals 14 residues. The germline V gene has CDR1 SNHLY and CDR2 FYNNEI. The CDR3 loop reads CASSEGGRDQPQHF. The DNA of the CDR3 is TGTGCCAGCAGTGAAGGGGGGAGGGATCAGCCCCAGCATTTT.

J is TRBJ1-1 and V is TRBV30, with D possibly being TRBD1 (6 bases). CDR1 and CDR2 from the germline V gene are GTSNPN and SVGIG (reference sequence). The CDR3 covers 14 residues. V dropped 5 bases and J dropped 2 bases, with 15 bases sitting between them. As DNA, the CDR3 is TGTGCCTGGGACTCCGGGACACCCAACACTGAAGCTTTCTTT. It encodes CAWDSGTPNTEAFF. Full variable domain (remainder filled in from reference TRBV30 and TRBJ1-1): SQTIHQWPATLVQPVGSPLSLECTVEGTSNPNLYWYRQAAGRGLQLLFYSVGIGQISSEVPQNLSASRPQDRQFILSSKKLLLSDSGFYLCAWDSGTPNTEAFFGQGTRLTVV.

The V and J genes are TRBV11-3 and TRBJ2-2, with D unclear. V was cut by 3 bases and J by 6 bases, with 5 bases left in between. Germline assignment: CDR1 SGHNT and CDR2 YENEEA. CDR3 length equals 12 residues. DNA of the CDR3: TGTGCCAGCAGCTTCTCTGCCGGGGAGCTGTTTTTT. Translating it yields CASSFSAGELFF.

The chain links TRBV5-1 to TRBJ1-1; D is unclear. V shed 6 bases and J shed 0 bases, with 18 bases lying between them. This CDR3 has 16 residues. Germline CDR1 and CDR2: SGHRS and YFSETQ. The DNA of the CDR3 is TGCGCCAGCACCGTACGGGGTAGGTTAATGAACACTGAAGCTTTCTTT. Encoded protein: CASTVRGRLMNTEAFF.

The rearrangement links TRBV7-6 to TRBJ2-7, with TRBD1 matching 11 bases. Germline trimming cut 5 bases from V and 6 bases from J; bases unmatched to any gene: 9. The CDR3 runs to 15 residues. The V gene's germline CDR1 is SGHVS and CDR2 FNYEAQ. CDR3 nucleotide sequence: TGTGCCAGCAGCCCGTTTATGGGACAGGGGGGCGAGCAGTACTTC. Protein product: CASSPFMGQGGEQYF. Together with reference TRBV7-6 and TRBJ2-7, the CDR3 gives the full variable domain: GAGVSQSPRYKVTKRGQDVALRCDPISGHVSLYWYRQALGQGPEFLTYFNYEAQQDKSGLPNDRFSAERPEGSISTLTIQRTEQRDSAMYRCASSPFMGQGGEQYFGPGTRLTVT.

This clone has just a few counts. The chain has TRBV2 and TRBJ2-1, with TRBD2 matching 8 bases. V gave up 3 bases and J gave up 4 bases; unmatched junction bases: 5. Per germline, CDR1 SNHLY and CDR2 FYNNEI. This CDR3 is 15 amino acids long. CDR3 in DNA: TGTGCCAGCAGTGAGGTAGCGGGGCTATACAATGAGCAGTTCTTC. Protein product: CASSEVAGLYNEQFF.

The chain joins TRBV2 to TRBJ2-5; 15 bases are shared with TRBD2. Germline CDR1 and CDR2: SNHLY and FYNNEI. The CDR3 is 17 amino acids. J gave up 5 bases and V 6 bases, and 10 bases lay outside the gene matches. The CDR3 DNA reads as TGTGCCAGCAGATCCGGGACTAGCGGGGGGATTGGGGAGACCCAGTACTTC. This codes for CASRSGTSGGIGETQYF.

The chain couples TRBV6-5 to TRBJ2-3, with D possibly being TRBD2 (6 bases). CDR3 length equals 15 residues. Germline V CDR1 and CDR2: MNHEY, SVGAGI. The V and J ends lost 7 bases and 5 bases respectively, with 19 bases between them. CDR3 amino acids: CASTRGKGGRDTQYF. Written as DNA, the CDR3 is TGTGCCAGCACTAGAGGAAAGGGAGGAAGAGATACGCAGTATTTT.